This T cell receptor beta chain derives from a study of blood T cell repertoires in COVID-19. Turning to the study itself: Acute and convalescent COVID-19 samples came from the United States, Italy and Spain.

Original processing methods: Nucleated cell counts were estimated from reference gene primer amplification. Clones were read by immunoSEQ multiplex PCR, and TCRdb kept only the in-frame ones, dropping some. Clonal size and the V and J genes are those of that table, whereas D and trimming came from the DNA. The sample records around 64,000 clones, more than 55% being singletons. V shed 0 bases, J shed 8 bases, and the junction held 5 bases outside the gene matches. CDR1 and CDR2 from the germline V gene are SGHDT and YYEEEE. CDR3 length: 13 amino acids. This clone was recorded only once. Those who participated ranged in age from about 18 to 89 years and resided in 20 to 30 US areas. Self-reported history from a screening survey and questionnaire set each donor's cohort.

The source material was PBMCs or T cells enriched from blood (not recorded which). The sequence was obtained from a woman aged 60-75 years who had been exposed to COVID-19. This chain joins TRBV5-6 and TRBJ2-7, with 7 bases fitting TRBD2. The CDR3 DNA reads TGTGCCAGCAGCTTGGGGCCGGGAGGTAAGCAGTACTTC. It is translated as CASSLGPGGKQYF. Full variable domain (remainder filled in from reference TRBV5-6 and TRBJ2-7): DAGVTQSPTHLIKTRGQQVTLRCSPKSGHDTVSWYQQALGQGPQFIFQYYEEEERQRGNFPDRFSGHQFPNYSSELNVNALLLGDSALYLCASSLGPGGKQYFGPGTRLTVT.